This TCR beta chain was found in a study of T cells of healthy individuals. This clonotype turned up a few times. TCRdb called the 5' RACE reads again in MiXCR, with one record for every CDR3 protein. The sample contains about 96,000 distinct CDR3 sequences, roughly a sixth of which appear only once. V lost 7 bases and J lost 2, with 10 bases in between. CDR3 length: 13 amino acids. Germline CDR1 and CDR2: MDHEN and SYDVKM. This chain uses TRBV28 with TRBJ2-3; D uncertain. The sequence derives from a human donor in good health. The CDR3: CASTRMITDTQYF. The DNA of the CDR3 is TGTGCCAGCACCAGAATGATCACAGATACGCAGTATTTT.